This record looks at one T cell receptor (beta chain) sequence and its context. This entry is derived from a study of blood T cell repertoires in COVID-19. V lost 0 bases to trimming and J lost 1 base, with 4 bases between them. Germline V gene data show CDR1 as MNHEY and CDR2 as SMNVEV (reference sequence). This CDR3 comprises 14 residues. Patients at the Seattle site were enrolled during active infection and followed longitudinally. Measured with immunoSEQ multiplex PCR; TCRdb has only the in-frame clones, and not every one. The sample comprises some 90,000 clones, roughly 87% of which are singletons, and approximately 16% rests with the top ten.

This chain connects TRBV27 to TRBJ1-5; D uncertain. The TCR comes from a woman aged 60-75 years with COVID-19, enrolled during active disease. Sequencing was performed on peripheral blood. CDR3 coding DNA: TGTGCCAGCAGTTTATCGAGAAGCAATCAGCCCCAGCATTTT. Translated: CASSLSRSNQPQHF.